The 9 T cell receptor beta chains below were found in one sample sequenced in a study of blood T cell repertoires in COVID-19. Method: immunoSEQ multiplex PCR; TCRdb's copy keeps in-frame clones and lacks some. The top ten hold around 1.1% of the sample, which has about 110,000 clones, about 90% seen once. Material for sequencing was peripheral blood. These receptors all come from a human donor in a cohort sampled during active COVID-19.

This rearrangement joins TRBV5-4 to TRBJ2-3; TRBD1 agrees at 9 bases. This CDR3 has 15 residues. Germline values: CDR1 SGHNT, CDR2 YYREEE (reference sequence). J was trimmed by 1 base and V by 4 bases; bases with no gene match: 4. The CDR3 DNA reads TGTGCCAGCAGCCTCTGGACAGGGGGCACAGATACGCAGTATTTT. Translated: CASSLWTGGTDTQYF.

The chain couples TRBV18 to TRBJ2-7, with 7 bases that match TRBD1. Trimming removed 6 bases from V and 6 bases from J; junction bases left unmatched: 14. The CDR3 sequence is 15 residues long. CDR1 is KGHSH, CDR2 LQKENI, per germline. CDR3 in DNA: TGTGCCAGCTCGCCAGCCCGGGACAGCTCCATCGAGCAGTACTTC. Its translation is CASSPARDSSIEQYF. Full variable domain (missing parts from reference TRBV18 and TRBJ2-7): NAGVMQNPRHLVRRRGQEARLRCSPMKGHSHVYWYRQLPEEGLKFMVYLQKENIIDESGMPKERFSAEFPKEGPSILRIQQVVRGDSAAYFCASSPARDSSIEQYFGPGTRLTVT.

The rearrangement links TRBV19 to TRBJ1-1; 9 bases are a match to TRBD1. The J segment lost 0 bases and the V segment lost 6 bases, leaving 11 bases of the junction unmatched. The length of the CDR3 is 17 residues. Per the germline V gene, CDR1 is LNHDA and CDR2 is SQIVND (reference sequence). The CDR3 sequence: CASSTFWTGDVNTEAFF. DNA of the CDR3: TGTGCCAGTAGCACCTTCTGGACAGGGGACGTGAACACTGAAGCTTTCTTT.

This sequence joins TRBV11-2 and TRBJ1-1; TRBD1 agrees at 10 bases. CDR1 is SGHAT, CDR2 FQNNGV, per germline. This CDR3 comprises 16 residues. The ends lost 2 bases at V and 5 bases at J; junction bases unmatched: 8. CDR3 residues: CASSLTGTGVTTEAFF. DNA for the CDR3: TGTGCCAGCAGCTTAACCGGGACAGGGGTTACGACTGAAGCTTTCTTT.

The genes are TRBV6-6 and TRBJ2-3; no definite D call. This CDR3 region has 14 residues. Germline V gene data show CDR1 as MNHNY and CDR2 as SVGAGI (reference sequence). V lost 0 bases and J lost 7, with 11 bases in between. This CDR3 reads CASSYSAQRNTQYF. The CDR3 nucleotides read TGTGCCAGCAGTTACTCGGCCCAGCGTAATACGCAGTATTTT.

This clone was found a few times. The chain combines TRBV28 with TRBJ1-5; 10 positions match TRBD1. From germline, CDR1 is MDHEN and CDR2 SYDVKM. This CDR3 region has 18 residues. With V trimmed by 3 bases and J by 1 base, 9 bases remained unmatched. CDR3 region: CASSFQTGGALSNQPQHF. CDR3 sequence (DNA): TGTGCCAGCAGTTTTCAGACAGGGGGCGCGCTGAGCAATCAGCCCCAGCATTTT.

J is TRBJ1-2 and V is TRBV5-1; D perhaps matches TRBD1 (6 bases). The V end was cut by 3 bases, the J end by 2 bases, with 11 bases between. The length of the CDR3 is 14 residues. Germline V gene lookup returns CDR1 SGHRS and CDR2 YFSETQ. CDR3 in amino acids: CASSSPGQNYGYTF. CDR3 nucleotide sequence: TGCGCCAGCAGCTCCCCCGGACAGAACTATGGCTACACCTTC.

The chain carries TRBV5-1 and TRBJ2-3, with 13 bases that match TRBD2. CDR1 and CDR2 from the germline V gene are SGHRS and YFSETQ. The CDR3 sequence is 15 residues long. V was clipped by 3 bases and J by 4 bases; unmatched bases: 2. CDR3 sequence: CASSWTSGSPDTQYF. The DNA of the CDR3 is TGCGCCAGCAGCTGGACTAGCGGGAGTCCAGATACGCAGTATTTT.

V usage is TRBV20-1 and J usage is TRBJ2-1, with D possibly TRBD2 on 5 matching bases. Trimming took 4 bases from V and 8 from J, leaving 9 bases between them. This CDR3 has 11 residues. Germline loops: CDR1 DFQATT, CDR2 SNEGSKA (reference sequence). The CDR3 loop is CSAKGSYEQFF. CDR3 bases: TGCAGTGCTAAAGGGAGTTATGAGCAGTTCTTC.